These T cell receptor beta chains were read from a single sample in a study of shared clonotypes between healthy human individuals. Clones were sequenced by immunoSEQ multiplex PCR, and TCRdb holds only the in-frame ones, with some missing. The table has about 1.5 million clones, roughly 96% seen once. The sequencing input was naive CD4+ T cells sorted from blood. All receptors come from a man younger than 45 in good health. Each CDR3 is given with its conserved first and last residue. The order of the fields is D gene, V gene, J gene, CDR3 protein, CDR3 DNA. A D gene is named only where the DNA matches it firmly.

d_gene: NA; v_gene: TRBV5-4; j_gene: TRBJ1-1; CDR3aa: CASSLGRGQVNTEAFF; CDR3nt: TGTGCCAGCAGCCTGGGGAGGGGCCAAGTGAACACTGAAGCTTTCTTT
d_gene: NA; v_gene: TRBV2; j_gene: TRBJ2-1; CDR3aa: CASSVDGSSYNEQFF; CDR3nt: TGTGCCAGCAGTGTCGACGGTAGCTCCTACAATGAGCAGTTCTTC
d_gene: NA; v_gene: TRBV9; j_gene: TRBJ1-4; CDR3aa: CASSSTGGNEKLFF; CDR3nt: TGTGCCAGCAGCTCGACGGGTGGTAATGAAAAACTGTTTTTT
d_gene: NA; v_gene: TRBV28; j_gene: TRBJ2-7; CDR3aa: CASSPGGLYEQYF; CDR3nt: TGTGCCAGCAGTCCTGGAGGTCTCTACGAGCAGTACTTC
d_gene: NA; v_gene: TRBV10-3; j_gene: TRBJ1-5; CDR3aa: CAISESGRGQPQHF; CDR3nt: TGTGCCATCAGTGAGTCCGGGCGAGGTCAGCCCCAGCATTTT
d_gene: NA; v_gene: TRBV18; j_gene: TRBJ2-7; CDR3aa: CASSPRLVHEQYF; CDR3nt: TGTGCCAGCTCACCACGGCTAGTCCACGAGCAGTACTTC
d_gene: NA; v_gene: TRBV19; j_gene: TRBJ1-5; CDR3aa: CASSILTGSTNQPQHF; CDR3nt: TGTGCCAGTAGTATCCTCACAGGGTCGACTAATCAGCCCCAGCATTTT
d_gene: TRBD2; v_gene: TRBV30; j_gene: TRBJ2-5; CDR3aa: CAWKSSGREFETQYF; CDR3nt: TGTGCCTGGAAATCGAGCGGGAGGGAATTTGAGACCCAGTACTTC
d_gene: TRBD2; v_gene: TRBV19; j_gene: TRBJ2-1; CDR3aa: CASSTLAGGQLGEQFF; CDR3nt: TGTGCCAGTAGTACTTTAGCGGGAGGCCAACTCGGTGAGCAGTTCTTC
d_gene: TRBD2; v_gene: TRBV7-6; j_gene: TRBJ2-1; CDR3aa: CASSPFHGTSVRMEQFF; CDR3nt: TGTGCCAGCAGCCCTTTCCACGGGACTAGCGTCCGTATGGAGCAGTTCTTC
d_gene: NA; v_gene: TRBV27; j_gene: TRBJ2-3; CDR3aa: CASTYMGTDTQYF; CDR3nt: TGTGCCAGCACCTATATGGGCACAGATACGCAGTATTTT
d_gene: TRBD1; v_gene: TRBV28; j_gene: TRBJ1-5; CDR3aa: CASSLIGQGELEPQHF; CDR3nt: TGTGCCAGCAGTTTAATAGGACAGGGGGAATTGGAGCCCCAGCATTTT
d_gene: NA; v_gene: TRBV11-3; j_gene: TRBJ2-1; CDR3aa: CASSLDGLGSYNEQFF; CDR3nt: TGTGCCAGCAGCTTAGATGGCCTGGGCTCCTACAATGAGCAGTTCTTC
d_gene: NA; v_gene: TRBV6-4; j_gene: TRBJ2-1; CDR3aa: CASSDSSGQGRDEQFF; CDR3nt: TGTGCCAGCAGTGACTCGAGTGGGCAGGGTAGGGATGAGCAGTTCTTC
d_gene: NA; v_gene: TRBV10-2; j_gene: TRBJ2-2; CDR3aa: CASNTGLGELFF; CDR3nt: TGCGCCAGCAATACAGGGCTCGGGGAGCTGTTTTTT
d_gene: NA; v_gene: TRBV6-5; j_gene: TRBJ2-2; CDR3aa: CASGGYTGELFF; CDR3nt: TGTGCCAGCGGGGGGTACACCGGGGAGCTGTTTTTT
d_gene: NA; v_gene: TRBV28; j_gene: TRBJ2-4; CDR3aa: CASSLIGSPIQSIAKNIQYF; CDR3nt: TGTGCCAGCAGTTTAATTGGCAGTCCAATCCAGTCTATAGCCAAAAACATTCAGTACTTC
d_gene: NA; v_gene: TRBV7-8; j_gene: TRBJ2-3; CDR3aa: CASSFNGASTDTQYF; CDR3nt: TGTGCCAGCAGCTTTAACGGGGCCAGCACAGATACGCAGTATTTT